This TCR beta chain was identified in a study of blood T cell repertoires in COVID-19. Germline-derived CDR1 and CDR2 are SEHNR and FQNEAQ (reference sequence). The CDR3 length is 13 residues. V was shortened by 5 bases and J by 8 bases, with 15 bases between the two germline ends. In the authors' methods: It was from reference gene primer amplification that nucleated cell counts were estimated. The data were produced by immunoSEQ multiplex PCR, yet TCRdb's version contains in-frame clones alone and is incomplete. Clone size and V and J calls were adopted from that table, with D and trimming inferred from the DNA. Found here are 160,000 or so clones, 65% to 90% of them singletons; the top ten hold about 1.5%.

Sample: peripheral blood. J is TRBJ1-2 and V is TRBV7-9; no definite D call. The sequence was obtained from a human donor in a cohort sampled during active COVID-19. The DNA of the CDR3 is TGTGCCAGCAGCCAGACGGGAATATTGGGCTACACCTTC. This sequence encodes CASSQTGILGYTF.